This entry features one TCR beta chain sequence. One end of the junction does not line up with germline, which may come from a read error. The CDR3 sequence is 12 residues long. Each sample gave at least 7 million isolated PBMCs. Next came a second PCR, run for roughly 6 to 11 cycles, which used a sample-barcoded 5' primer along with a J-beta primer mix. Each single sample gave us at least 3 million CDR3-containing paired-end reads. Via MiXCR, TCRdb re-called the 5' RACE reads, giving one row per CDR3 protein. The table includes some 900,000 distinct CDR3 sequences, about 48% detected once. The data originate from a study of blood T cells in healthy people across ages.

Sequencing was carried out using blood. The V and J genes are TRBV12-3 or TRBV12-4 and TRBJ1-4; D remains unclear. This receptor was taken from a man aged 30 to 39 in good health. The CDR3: CPSGEANEKLFF. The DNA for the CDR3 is TGTCCCAGCGGGGAGGCTAATGAAAAACTGTTTTTT.